The source of this TCR beta chain is a study of tumor-infiltrating lymphocytes in oesophageal squamous cell carcinoma (dated by TCRdb to about 2016). Libraries were built with PCR. Sequencing took place on an Illumina HiSeq 2000. TCRdb trimmed the raw reads at Q25, called clones with MiXCR and kept productive beta chains. A single entry per CDR3 protein holds the most common genes and DNA from its merged rows. The sample table shows around 13,000 distinct CDR3 sequences, and roughly 60% are seen once. About 31% of the sample is in the top ten clones. From the cysteine through the phenylalanine, the CDR3 covers 14 amino acids. Of the read, only the CDR3 DNA is kept; its 42 bases are in frame from base 1. From the germline V gene, CDR1 is SGHAT and CDR2 is FQNNGV. About this clonotype: No cognate antigen has been identified for it. Within one base of it there is no much larger clone, and no base qualities were kept.

The sequence was collected from a female donor with esophageal squamous cell carcinoma. Rearrangement joined TRBV11-2 to TRBJ2-7; 7 central nucleotides agree with TRBD2. TRBJ2-1 explains the end of the DNA better; the J call may be wrong. The sequenced material came from esophageal tumor tissue. At the DNA level, the sequence is TGTGCCAGCAGCTTAGGCGGGAGTGCCAATGAGCAGTTCTTC. Translated, it reads CASSLGGSANEQFF.